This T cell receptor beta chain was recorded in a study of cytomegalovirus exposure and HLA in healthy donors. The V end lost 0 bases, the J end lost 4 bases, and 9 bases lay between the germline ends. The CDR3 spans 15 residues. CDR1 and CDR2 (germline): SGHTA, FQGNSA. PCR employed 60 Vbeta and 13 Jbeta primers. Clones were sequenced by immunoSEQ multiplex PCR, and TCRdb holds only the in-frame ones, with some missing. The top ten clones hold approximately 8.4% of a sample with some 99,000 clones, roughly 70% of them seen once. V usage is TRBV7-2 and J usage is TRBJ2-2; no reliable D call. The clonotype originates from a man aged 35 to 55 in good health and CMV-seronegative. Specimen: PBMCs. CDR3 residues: CASSLAVKSTGELFF. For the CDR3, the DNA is TGTGCCAGCAGCTTAGCAGTCAAGAGCACCGGGGAGCTGTTTTTT.